The T cell receptor (beta chain) described here comes from a study of blood T cell repertoires in COVID-19. Turning to the study itself: Acute-phase and convalescent COVID-19 samples originated in the United States, Italy and Spain. PBMCs, B-cell-depleted T cells, or T cells were the source of the cDNA or gDNA that made up the material.

The CDR3 has 13 residues. V shed 3 bases and J shed 7 bases, with 7 bases lying between them. CDR1 and CDR2 from the germline V gene are MNHNS and SASEGT. Original analysis: Amplification with reference gene primers provided the estimates of nucleated cell counts. Profiling relied on immunoSEQ multiplex PCR, and the TCRdb table lists in-frame clones only, not all of them. The V and J calls and clone size are taken from that table; D and trimming were inferred from the DNA. The repertoire includes more than 150,000 clones, roughly 80% of them detected once, and around 14% sits in the top ten. The specimen sequenced was peripheral blood. The chain is built from TRBV6-1 and TRBJ1-6; D gene ambiguous. The source is a woman older than 75 with acute or convalescent COVID-19. The CDR3 region has the DNA TGTGCCAGCAGTGAGGTGGGCAATTCACCCCTCCACTTT. Its translation is CASSEVGNSPLHF.